These 14 T cell receptor beta chains were sequenced from one sample in a study of T cells after yellow fever vaccination (dated by TCRdb to about 2019). In the paper's terms, the treatment or condition label means: live attenuated yellow fever vaccine strain. Libraries were built with 5' RACE. The data were produced on an Illumina HiSeq 2500. TCRdb redid the processing of the public reads, applying fastp at Q25 and MiXCR, and retained in-frame beta chains. A single entry per CDR3 protein holds the most common genes and DNA from its merged rows. The table for this sample lists approximately 610,000 distinct CDR3 sequences; roughly a sixth of them were counted only once. In total, the top ten clones hold about 18% of the sample. This material consisted of PBMCs, taken 5 days after the first yellow fever vaccination. The receptor set was obtained from a man younger than 30 who received the YFV17D yellow fever vaccine.

The gene calls are TRBV6-5 and TRBJ2-1, with a possible D match to TRBD2 (5 bases). The V end lost 5 bases, the J end lost 10 bases, and 9 bases lay between the germline ends. Germline loops: CDR1 MNHEY, CDR2 SVGAGI. This CDR3 has 11 residues. The CDR3 region is CASSQLGEQFF. CDR3 sequence (DNA): TGTGCCAGCAGTCAACTAGGAGAGCAGTTCTTC.

This clonotype showed up just a few times. This chain uses TRBV6-5 with TRBJ1-2, with D uncertain. The germline CDR1 and CDR2 sequences are MNHEY and SVGAGI. V was pared by 4 bases and J by 1 base, with 16 bases between. The CDR3 extends over 16 amino acids. In DNA, the CDR3 is TGTGCCAGCAGTTTCAACGGACCGGACCTTAACTATGGCTACACCTTC. Its protein is CASSFNGPDLNYGYTF.

The chain is built from TRBV3-1 and TRBJ2-3, with 9 positions matching TRBD2. V shed 6 bases and J 5 bases; nucleotides not matched to a gene: 15. The length of the CDR3 is 17 residues. Germline V gives CDR1 LGHDT, CDR2 YNNKEL (reference sequence). The CDR3 DNA reads as TGTGCCAGCAGTCGACGACTTAGCGGGGGAAGCCAAGATACGCAGTATTTT. Translating it yields CASSRRLSGGSQDTQYF.

The table lists this clonotype with a few counts. This sequence joins TRBV6-2 or TRBV6-3 and TRBJ2-5; TRBD1 is a possible D gene (6 bases). Germline V CDR1 and CDR2: MNHEY, SVGEGT. The CDR3 covers 15 residues. The V gene lost 5 bases and the J gene lost 1 base, with 14 bases spanning the gap. In DNA, the CDR3 is TGTGCCAGCAGTCCCACCGGGACATTCCAAGAGACCCAGTACTTC. It yields the protein CASSPTGTFQETQYF.

This clonotype came up a few times. This chain links TRBV27 with TRBJ2-1, with D maybe TRBD2 (6 bases). Trimming took 8 bases from V and 0 from J, leaving 14 bases between them. The germline gives CDR1 MNHEY, CDR2 SMNVEV (reference sequence). This CDR3 is built from 15 residues. The CDR3 DNA reads as TGTGCCAGCCGAATGGGACTCAGCTCCTACAATGAGCAGTTCTTC. As protein: CASRMGLSSYNEQFF.

The table lists this clonotype with a few counts. One end of the junction is discordant with germline, which a read error may explain. CDR3 in DNA: TGTGCCTGCAGTTGGGGCGGGGAGTACGAGCAGTACTTC. This codes for CACSWGGEYEQYF. The chain recombines TRBV11-2 with TRBJ2-7, with a weak D call TRBD2 (6 bases). CDR1 is SGHAT, CDR2 FQNNGV, per germline. This CDR3 comprises 13 residues.

Only a few counts were recorded for this clonotype. This chain uses TRBV20-1 with TRBJ1-1, with a tentative D call TRBD1 (5 bases). The CDR3 runs 12 residues. Per germline, CDR1 DFQATT and CDR2 SNEGSKA (reference sequence). Trimming removed 6 bases from V and 4 bases from J, with 12 bases in between. The CDR3 region has the DNA TGCAGTGCCAGGGACGGGGGCACTGAAGCTTTCTTT. It encodes CSARDGGTEAFF.

This clonotype has a handful of counts. The chain has TRBV9 and TRBJ2-2; 11 bases are shared with TRBD2. The CDR3 sequence is 17 residues long. CDR1 and CDR2 (germline): SGDLS, YYNGEE. J gave up 4 bases and V 1 base, and 6 bases lay outside the gene matches. The CDR3 sequence: CASSVHSGGAVTGELFF. CDR3 nucleotides: TGTGCCAGCAGCGTACATAGCGGGGGGGCCGTCACCGGGGAGCTGTTTTTT.

J is TRBJ2-4 and V is TRBV11-2, with 12 bases aligning to TRBD1. The CDR3 sequence is 13 residues long. Germline trimming cut 6 bases from V and 14 bases from J; bases unmatched to any gene: 8. Germline V gene sequence: CDR1 SGHAT, CDR2 FQNNGV. CDR3 region: CASRPGTGGAEYF. CDR3 sequence (DNA): TGTGCCAGCAGACCCGGGACAGGGGGCGCGGAGTACTTC. Together with reference TRBV11-2 and TRBJ2-4, the CDR3 gives the full variable domain: EAGVAQSPRYKIIEKRQSVAFWCNPISGHATLYWYQQILGQGPKLLIQFQNNGVVDDSQLPKDRFSAERLKGVDSTLKIQPAKLEDSAVYLCASRPGTGGAEYFGAGTRLSVL.

This clonotype was observed a few times. The CDR3 DNA follows: TGTGCCAGCAGCGGGAGCGGTTCCCAAGAGACCCAGTACTTC. It codes for CASSGSGSQETQYF. The V gene is TRBV7-2, the J gene TRBJ2-5; tentatively, D is TRBD2 (5 bases). Germline values: CDR1 SGHTA, CDR2 FQGNSA. The CDR3 loop spans 14 amino acids. Trimming removed 5 bases from V and 1 base from J, with 11 bases in between.

This clonotype showed up many times. The CDR3 here is CASSLKVNTEAFF. The CDR3, as DNA: TGTGCCAGCAGCTTAAAGGTTAACACTGAAGCTTTCTTT. The rearrangement joins TRBV7-9 to TRBJ1-1; D not resolved. Germline V CDR1 and CDR2: SEHNR, FQNEAQ (reference sequence). V lost 2 bases and J lost 2, with 6 bases in between. This CDR3 has 13 amino acids.

This clonotype was seen at least ten times. The chain uses TRBV11-2 and TRBJ2-5; D is ambiguous. The CDR3 runs 15 residues. Germline V gene data show CDR1 as SGHAT and CDR2 as FQNNGV. Deletions cut 0 bases from V and 7 bases from J, with 15 bases between. CDR3 in DNA: TGTGCCAGCAGCTTAGATCTGGGCAGGTGGGGGACCCAGTACTTC. This gives the protein CASSLDLGRWGTQYF.

This clonotype was observed at least ten times. The chain combines TRBV3-1 with TRBJ1-5; D remains ambiguous. In germline, CDR1 is LGHDT, CDR2 YNNKEL (reference sequence). The CDR3 consists of 12 residues. The V end was cut by 1 base, the J end by 5 bases, with 3 bases between. The CDR3 is CASSQGDQPQHF. The CDR3 DNA sequence: TGTGCCAGCAGCCAAGGTGATCAGCCCCAGCATTTT. Variable domain in full (rest from reference TRBV3-1 and TRBJ1-5): DTAVSQTPKYLVTQMGNDKSIKCEQNLGHDTMYWYKQDSKKFLKIMFSYNNKELIINETVPNRFSPKSPDKAHLNLHINSLELGDSAVYFCASSQGDQPQHFGDGTRLSIL.

The chain combines TRBV10-3 with TRBJ2-3; TRBD2 is a possible D gene (5 bases). CDR1 and CDR2 (germline): ENHRY, SYGVKD. CDR3 length: 15 amino acids. V lost 0 bases to trimming and J lost 2 bases, with 9 bases between them. The CDR3 loop reads CAISESSGPTDTQYF. CDR3 coding DNA: TGTGCCATCAGTGAGTCCAGCGGCCCCACAGATACGCAGTATTTT.